The T cell receptor (beta chain) described here comes from a study of T cell changes during pregnancy in multiple sclerosis. CDR3 length: 16 amino acids. Trimming pared 1 base from V and 1 base from J, leaving 8 bases between. CDR1 and CDR2 from the germline V gene are LGHNA and YNFKEQ. Data came from immunoSEQ multiplex PCR; TCRdb stores just in-frame clones and leaves some out. The table includes some 77,000 clones, 89% detected once. The receptor comes from a female donor with multiple sclerosis, enrolled in a pregnancy study. The sequenced sample was peripheral blood, obtained before pregnancy. V gene TRBV4-2 combines with J gene TRBJ2-6; weak D call: TRBD1 (5 bases). CDR3: CASSQVAGSGANVLTF. In DNA, the CDR3 is TGTGCCAGCAGCCAAGTTGCAGGGTCTGGGGCCAACGTCCTGACTTTC.